This entry lists 29 T cell receptor beta chains sequenced from one sample in a study of cytomegalovirus exposure and HLA in healthy donors. The study ran its PCR with 60 Vbeta and 13 Jbeta primers. Some clones are missing from TCRdb's copy, which holds only in-frame ones; the method was immunoSEQ multiplex PCR. The repertoire holds some 170,000 clones, with around four fifths as singletons. Material: PBMCs. The receptors shown here come from a woman aged 45-60 years in good health and CMV-seronegative.

The gene calls are TRBV4-3 and TRBJ2-1; D is ambiguous. Germline V gene sequence: CDR1 LGHNA, CDR2 YSLEER. V dropped 5 bases and J dropped 5 bases, with 13 bases sitting between them. The CDR3 is 14 residues long. The CDR3 is CASSVLNPNNEQFF. Written as DNA, the CDR3 is TGCGCCAGCAGCGTCCTAAATCCTAACAATGAGCAGTTCTTC.

V is TRBV5-1 and J is TRBJ2-5; D is unclear. CDR3 length equals 12 residues. Between the trimmed V and J ends, which lost 2 bases and 5 bases, there was a span of 7 bases. CDR1 and CDR2 (germline): SGHRS, YFSETQ. The CDR3, as DNA: TGCGCCAGCAGCTTTCTTATGGAGACCCAGTACTTC. It encodes CASSFLMETQYF. Variable domain in full (rest from reference TRBV5-1 and TRBJ2-5): KAGVTQTPRYLIKTRGQQVTLSCSPISGHRSVSWYQQTPGQGLQFLFEYFSETQRNKGNFPGRFSGRQFSNSRSEMNVSTLELGDSALYLCASSFLMETQYFGPGTRLLVL.

The V call is TRBV14, the J call TRBJ1-2; 9 bases agree with TRBD1. The V segment lost 1 base and the J segment 6 bases; nucleotides outside the gene matches: 15. CDR1 is SGHDN, CDR2 FVKESK, per germline. CDR3 size: 18 residues. As DNA, the CDR3 is TGTGCCAGCAGCCAAGTAAATTTCCGGGACAGGGAGAATAATGGCTACACCTTC. As protein: CASSQVNFRDRENNGYTF.

The chain is built from TRBV29-1 and TRBJ2-1, with a weak D call TRBD2 (7 bases). The CDR3 runs 14 residues. Trimming removed 6 bases from V and 6 bases from J, with 18 bases in between. CDR1 is SQVTM and CDR2 is ANQGSEA in the germline V gene. This CDR3 reads CSVHPGGGLNEQFF. The CDR3 nucleotides read TGCAGCGTGCACCCTGGGGGGGGGCTCAATGAGCAGTTCTTC.

The J gene is TRBJ2-1, the V gene TRBV5-1, with TRBD1 matching 10 bases. CDR1 and CDR2 (germline): SGHRS, YFSETQ. The CDR3 has 14 amino acids. V lost 7 bases, J lost 4 bases, and 5 bases stayed unmatched. CDR3 sequence: CASADRGPYNEQFF. Here the CDR3 DNA reads TGCGCCAGCGCTGACAGGGGGCCTTACAATGAGCAGTTCTTC. Full variable domain (outside the CDR3, taken from reference TRBV5-1 and TRBJ2-1): KAGVTQTPRYLIKTRGQQVTLSCSPISGHRSVSWYQQTPGQGLQFLFEYFSETQRNKGNFPGRFSGRQFSNSRSEMNVSTLELGDSALYLCASADRGPYNEQFFGPGTRLTVL.

The DNA of the CDR3 is TGTGCCAGCAGAACAGGGCTCAGGGGCTATGGCTACACCTTC. Amino acid sequence: CASRTGLRGYGYTF. J is TRBJ1-2 and V is TRBV2, with D perhaps matching TRBD1 (6 bases). V was trimmed by 6 bases and J by 4 bases, leaving 15 bases between them. This CDR3 contains 14 residues. From germline, CDR1 is SNHLY and CDR2 FYNNEI.

The chain has TRBV7-2 and TRBJ2-7; TRBD1 is a possible D gene (5 bases). The V end lost 5 bases, the J end lost 0 bases, and 20 bases lay between the germline ends. CDR1 and CDR2 from the germline V gene are SGHTA and FQGNSA. The CDR3 covers 17 residues. The CDR3 DNA is TGTGCCAGCAGCCCGCTCATCGATAGGGGAAGCTCCTACGAGCAGTACTTC. Its translation: CASSPLIDRGSSYEQYF.

The V call is TRBV7-2, the J call TRBJ1-5, with D possibly matching TRBD1 (6 bases). CDR1 and CDR2 (germline): SGHTA, FQGNSA. This CDR3 spans 14 amino acids. With 5 bases removed from V and 3 bases from J, the gap between germline ends came to 11 bases. CDR3 sequence (DNA): TGTGCCAGCAGCCCCGACAGGTTCAATCAGCCCCAGCATTTT. Translated, it gives CASSPDRFNQPQHF.

The chain recombines TRBV28 with TRBJ2-7, with 7 nucleotides matching TRBD2. The trim removed 1 base at V and 4 bases at J, leaving 13 bases unmatched. Germline lookup yields CDR1 MDHEN and CDR2 SYDVKM. This CDR3 is built from 17 residues. The DNA of the CDR3 is TGTGCCAGCAGTTTATCCCCCACTAGCGCCGCCGGGTACGAGCAGTACTTC. This translates into CASSLSPTSAAGYEQYF.

This clone was observed a few times. The rearrangement uses TRBV9 and TRBJ2-1; D call uncertain. Per the germline V gene, CDR1 is SGDLS and CDR2 is YYNGEE. This CDR3 has 14 residues. V lost 4 bases and J 3 bases, leaving 11 bases between the germline ends. The CDR3 reads CASSMASSYNEQFF. Here the CDR3 DNA reads TGTGCCAGCAGCATGGCCTCTAGCTACAATGAGCAGTTCTTC.

The chain joins TRBV29-1 to TRBJ2-7; D ambiguous. This CDR3 spans 11 amino acids. Germline CDR1 SQVTM, CDR2 ANQGSEA. V was cut by 3 bases and J by 6 bases, with 9 bases left in between. This CDR3 reads CSVDIGFEQYF. The CDR3 bases are TGCAGCGTTGATATCGGTTTCGAGCAGTACTTC.

The chain employs TRBV27 and TRBJ1-6; D remains ambiguous. Germline V gene data show CDR1 as MNHEY and CDR2 as SMNVEV (reference sequence). Deletions cut 0 bases from V and 16 bases from J, with 13 bases between. The CDR3 is 13 residues long. The CDR3 region is CASSLSSGPGLHF. In DNA, the CDR3 is TGTGCCAGCAGTTTATCTTCCGGTCCTGGTCTCCACTTT.

The chain uses TRBV2 and TRBJ1-2; 7 bases fit TRBD1. Trimming removed 6 bases from V and 6 bases from J; junction bases left unmatched: 7. Germline V gene lookup returns CDR1 SNHLY and CDR2 FYNNEI. The CDR3 totals 13 residues. Here the CDR3 DNA reads TGTGCCAGCAGCGCACAGGGGCCGGATGGCTACACCTTC. This sequence encodes CASSAQGPDGYTF.

This chain links TRBV7-9 with TRBJ1-1, with D possibly TRBD1 on 6 matching bases. The CDR3 runs to 15 residues. Trimming took off 2 bases at V and 0 bases at J, with 10 bases between the two ends. Germline CDR1 reads SEHNR; CDR2 reads FQNEAQ (reference sequence). CDR3: CASSLWQGMNTEAFF. Written as DNA, the CDR3 is TGTGCCAGCAGCTTATGGCAGGGGATGAACACTGAAGCTTTCTTT.

V gene TRBV7-8 combines with J gene TRBJ1-5, with TRBD1 identical over 11 bases. The length of the CDR3 is 16 residues. Per germline, CDR1 SGHVS and CDR2 FQNEAQ. The V gene end was trimmed by 1 base and the J gene end by 1 base; junction bases not matched to a gene: 0. CDR3 protein: CASSLGDRGSNQPQHF. The CDR3 nucleotides read TGTGCCAGCAGCTTAGGGGACAGGGGGAGCAATCAGCCCCAGCATTTT.

V and J are TRBV9 and TRBJ1-5; TRBD1 might be the D (5 bases). Trimming stripped 0 bases from V and 3 bases from J, with 10 bases between. This CDR3 region has 15 residues. CDR1 is SGDLS, CDR2 YYNGEE, per germline. The CDR3 nucleotides are TGTGCCAGCAGCGTAGGATCAGGGAACAATCAGCCCCAGCATTTT. Translated, it gives CASSVGSGNNQPQHF.

The V call is TRBV19, the J call TRBJ1-6; D gene uncertain. The CDR3 sequence is 13 residues long. CDR1 and CDR2 from the germline V gene are LNHDA and SQIVND (reference sequence). Trimming left V 7 bases short and J 10 bases short, with 14 bases between. CDR3 sequence: CASNPTRNSPLHF. The CDR3 bases are TGTGCCAGTAATCCAACACGTAACTCACCCCTCCACTTT. Variable domain in full (rest from reference TRBV19 and TRBJ1-6): DGGITQSPKYLFRKEGQNVTLSCEQNLNHDAMYWYRQDPGQGLRLIYYSQIVNDFQKGDIAEGYSVSREKKESFPLTVTSAQKNPTAFYLCASNPTRNSPLHFGNGTRLTVT.

V gene TRBV7-2 combines with J gene TRBJ1-5; 8 positions agree with TRBD1. CDR3 length: 16 residues. Germline assignment: CDR1 SGHTA and CDR2 FQGNSA. J gave up 2 bases and V 0 bases, and 3 bases lay outside the gene matches. The CDR3 region is CASSLARGRGNQPQHF. DNA of the CDR3: TGTGCCAGCAGCTTAGCCAGGGGGCGCGGCAATCAGCCCCAGCATTTT.

This clone was counted between two and nine times. This chain connects TRBV6-6 to TRBJ1-1, with a possible D match to TRBD1 (5 bases). Trimming removed 0 bases at V and 1 base at J, with 12 bases between. Germline assignment: CDR1 MNHNY and CDR2 SVGAGI (reference sequence). CDR3 size: 16 residues. DNA of the CDR3: TGTGCCAGCAGTTACTCGGCGGTAACAGGGAACACTGAAGCTTTCTTT. Its translation: CASSYSAVTGNTEAFF.

V is TRBV2 and J is TRBJ2-7, with 8 bases aligning to TRBD1. CDR1 and CDR2 from the germline V gene are SNHLY and FYNNEI. Losses at the gene ends were 9 bases for V and 3 bases for J; bases not matched to a gene: 10. The CDR3 length is 14 residues. DNA for the CDR3: TGTGCCAGTAAGAGCTACAGGGGGGTCTACGAGCAGTACTTC. Its protein product is CASKSYRGVYEQYF.

This chain joins TRBV29-1 and TRBJ2-3; possible D gene TRBD2, 5 bases. The CDR3 is 17 residues long. CDR1 and CDR2 from the germline V gene are SQVTM and ANQGSEA. The V end lost 0 bases, the J end lost 2 bases, and 18 bases lay between the germline ends. The CDR3 loop reads CSVEDGDGRGVTDTQYF. The CDR3 nucleotides read TGCAGCGTTGAAGACGGAGATGGACGGGGAGTCACAGATACGCAGTATTTT.

The chain combines TRBV19 with TRBJ2-7; 11 bases are a match to TRBD1. The CDR3 has 13 amino acids. With V trimmed by 9 bases and J by 6 bases, 7 bases remained unmatched. The germline V gene encodes CDR1 LNHDA and CDR2 SQIVND (reference sequence). Written as DNA, the CDR3 is TGTGCCAGCCTGGACAGGGGGCGCGGCGAGCAGTACTTC. Amino acid sequence: CASLDRGRGEQYF.

The chain joins TRBV5-1 to TRBJ2-2, with D possibly being TRBD1 (5 bases). Between the trimmed V and J ends, which lost 5 bases and 2 bases, there was a span of 16 bases. The germline V gene has CDR1 SGHRS and CDR2 YFSETQ. CDR3 length: 16 amino acids. Written as DNA, the CDR3 is TGCGCCAGCAGGTCGCAGGGTTCCCTCAACACCGGGGAGCTGTTTTTT. Translation gives CASRSQGSLNTGELFF.

The chain recombines TRBV5-1 with TRBJ1-6; no definite D call. The germline V gene has CDR1 SGHRS and CDR2 YFSETQ. The CDR3 sequence is 13 residues long. V was trimmed by 4 bases and J by 7 bases, leaving 9 bases between them. CDR3 in amino acids: CASSADGNSPLHF. DNA of the CDR3: TGCGCCAGCAGCGCCGACGGGAATTCACCCCTCCACTTT. The full variable domain, with the rest looked up from reference TRBV5-1 and TRBJ1-6, is KAGVTQTPRYLIKTRGQQVTLSCSPISGHRSVSWYQQTPGQGLQFLFEYFSETQRNKGNFPGRFSGRQFSNSRSEMNVSTLELGDSALYLCASSADGNSPLHFGNGTRLTVT.

The chain combines TRBV5-1 with TRBJ2-2, with TRBD1 matching 7 bases. CDR1 SGHRS and CDR2 YFSETQ come from the germline V gene. V was clipped by 9 bases and J by 4 bases; unmatched bases: 6. CDR3 length equals 13 residues. CDR3 sequence reads: CATATGSTGELFF. In DNA form, the CDR3 reads TGCGCCACCGCGACAGGGTCCACCGGGGAGCTGTTTTTT.

The J gene is TRBJ2-7, the V gene TRBV5-4; D might be TRBD1 (5 bases). The CDR3 runs to 15 residues. V lost 3 bases and J lost 3, with 16 bases in between. Germline assignment: CDR1 SGHNT and CDR2 YYREEE (reference sequence). The CDR3 spells CASSSINTDNYEQYF. In DNA, the CDR3 is TGTGCCAGCAGCTCTATAAACACGGACAACTACGAGCAGTACTTC.

The rearrangement uses TRBV7-8 and TRBJ1-6, with 7 bases aligning to TRBD1. Germline V CDR1 and CDR2: SGHVS, FQNEAQ. V dropped 1 base and J dropped 6; count of bases not matched to a gene: 9. The CDR3 loop spans 17 amino acids. The DNA for the CDR3 is TGTGCCAGCAGCTTAGTAGGGGGCCTGCGAGGTAATTCACCCCTCCACTTT. Translation gives CASSLVGGLRGNSPLHF.

The chain carries TRBV5-1 and TRBJ2-7; 7 nucleotides agree with TRBD1. Per germline, CDR1 SGHRS and CDR2 YFSETQ. Trimming at V came to 4 bases and at J to 1 base, leaving 11 bases not matched to a gene. This CDR3 region has 16 residues. CDR3 bases: TGCGCCAGCAGCCCCCGACAGGGAGATCCTTCCTACGAGCAGTACTTC. Its protein is CASSPRQGDPSYEQYF.

The CDR3 here is CASSPTIGEKLFF. For the CDR3, the DNA is TGTGCCAGCAGTCCGACTATTGGGGAAAAACTGTTTTTT. The chain couples TRBV6-5 to TRBJ1-4; D uncertain. This CDR3 spans 13 amino acids. CDR1 and CDR2 (germline): MNHEY, SVGAGI. The germline V and J ends were trimmed by 5 bases and 8 bases, with 12 bases remaining between them.